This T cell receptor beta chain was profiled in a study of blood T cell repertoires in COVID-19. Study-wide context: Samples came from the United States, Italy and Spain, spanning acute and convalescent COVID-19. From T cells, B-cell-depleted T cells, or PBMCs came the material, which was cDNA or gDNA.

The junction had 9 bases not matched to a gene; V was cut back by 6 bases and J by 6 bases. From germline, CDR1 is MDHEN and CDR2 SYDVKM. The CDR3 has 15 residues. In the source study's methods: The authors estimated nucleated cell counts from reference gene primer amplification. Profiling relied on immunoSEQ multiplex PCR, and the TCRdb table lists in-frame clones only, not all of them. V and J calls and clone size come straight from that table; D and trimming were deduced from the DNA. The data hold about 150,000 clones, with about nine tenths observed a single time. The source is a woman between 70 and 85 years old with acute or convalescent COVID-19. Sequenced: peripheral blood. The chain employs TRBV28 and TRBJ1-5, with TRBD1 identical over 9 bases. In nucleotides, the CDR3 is TGTGCCAGCAGCCAAACAGGGGGCGGGGGTCAGCCCCAGCATTTT. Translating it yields CASSQTGGGGQPQHF.